Listed below are T cell receptor beta chains from one sample, sequenced in a study of blood T cell repertoires in COVID-19. Method: immunoSEQ multiplex PCR; TCRdb's copy keeps in-frame clones and lacks some. The data contain 150,000 to 200,000 clones, roughly 84% of them singletons. The sample was PBMCs or T cells enriched from blood (not recorded which). Receptors were obtained from a woman between 55 and 75 years old who had recovered from COVID-19. Each CDR3 is given without its conserved first and last residue. Each record gives: J gene, V gene, CDR3 protein.

j_call: TRBJ2-2
v_call: TRBV18
cdr3_aa: ASSKDRVSNTGELF

j_call: TRBJ2-5
v_call: TRBV2
cdr3_aa: ASSDWQGGETQY

j_call: TRBJ2-2
v_call: TRBV5-1
cdr3_aa: ASSLRQVNTGELF

j_call: TRBJ1-5
v_call: TRBV2
cdr3_aa: ASKGQANQPQH

j_call: TRBJ2-7
v_call: TRBV2
cdr3_aa: ASSPHAINDEQY

j_call: TRBJ2-5
v_call: TRBV5-1
cdr3_aa: ASSFQKETQY

j_call: TRBJ2-3
v_call: TRBV2
cdr3_aa: ASSGERSPDTQY

j_call: TRBJ2-2
v_call: TRBV19
cdr3_aa: ATGGFVGELF

j_call: TRBJ2-2
v_call: TRBV5-1
cdr3_aa: ASSLYTTNTGELF

j_call: TRBJ2-3
v_call: TRBV10-1
cdr3_aa: ASSGGGTQY

j_call: TRBJ1-2
v_call: TRBV4-1
cdr3_aa: ASSQTGEQVWGGYT

j_call: TRBJ2-2
v_call: TRBV3-1/TRBV3-2
cdr3_aa: ASSRPLQGAGTGELF

j_call: TRBJ1-2
v_call: TRBV4-1
cdr3_aa: ASSQDMAGIGGGYT

j_call: TRBJ2-5
v_call: TRBV6-1
cdr3_aa: ASSVNPSSPQETQY

j_call: TRBJ1-1
v_call: TRBV18
cdr3_aa: ASSPRAAEAF

j_call: TRBJ1-3
v_call: TRBV28
cdr3_aa: ASSLYRYTSGNTIY

j_call: TRBJ1-4
v_call: TRBV5-1
cdr3_aa: ASSPGGANEKLF

j_call: TRBJ1-5
v_call: TRBV20-1
cdr3_aa: SASLTGNQPQH

j_call: TRBJ2-7
v_call: TRBV7-2
cdr3_aa: ASSLRGGPKEQY

j_call: TRBJ1-2
v_call: TRBV5-1
cdr3_aa: ASSLTGSGYT

j_call: TRBJ2-3
v_call: TRBV10-3
cdr3_aa: AISTSGVGDTQY

j_call: TRBJ1-5
v_call: TRBV5-1
cdr3_aa: ASSLSGQRNQPQH

j_call: TRBJ2-5
v_call: TRBV15
cdr3_aa: ATSRDRREGRGTQY

j_call: TRBJ1-4
v_call: TRBV5-1
cdr3_aa: ASSPQNPGEKLF

j_call: TRBJ2-1
v_call: TRBV9
cdr3_aa: ASSAFGRALYNEQF

j_call: TRBJ2-3
v_call: TRBV14
cdr3_aa: ASSQGGGPRADTQY

j_call: TRBJ2-1
v_call: TRBV2
cdr3_aa: ASSERGLAGGYNEQF

j_call: TRBJ1-5
v_call: TRBV7-9
cdr3_aa: ASSYPPGLRNQPQH

j_call: TRBJ1-2
v_call: TRBV4-2
cdr3_aa: ASSQEWTGLFGYT

j_call: TRBJ2-1
v_call: TRBV5-5
cdr3_aa: ASSLSSGSNEQF

j_call: TRBJ1-6
v_call: TRBV5-6
cdr3_aa: ASSLRYDNSPLH

j_call: TRBJ1-2
v_call: TRBV19
cdr3_aa: ASSAGTYGYT

j_call: TRBJ2-7
v_call: TRBV11-2
cdr3_aa: ASSLSQIDEQY

j_call: TRBJ2-1
v_call: TRBV6-4
cdr3_aa: ASSGGQGAREQF

j_call: TRBJ1-2
v_call: TRBV30
cdr3_aa: AWSARPGTTYGYT

j_call: TRBJ2-7
v_call: TRBV27
cdr3_aa: ASSLGPETYEQY

j_call: TRBJ2-1
v_call: TRBV5-1
cdr3_aa: ASSGTGSDNEQF

j_call: TRBJ2-7
v_call: TRBV29-1
cdr3_aa: SVVGQQGGEQY

j_call: TRBJ2-1
v_call: TRBV7-3
cdr3_aa: ASSPVTGNSYNEQF

j_call: TRBJ1-2
v_call: TRBV10-3
cdr3_aa: ATTPEGTGGYGYT

j_call: TRBJ1-2
v_call: TRBV29-1
cdr3_aa: SVGDSVSGYT

j_call: TRBJ1-6
v_call: TRBV6-6
cdr3_aa: ASRFTFRESPLH

j_call: TRBJ2-7
v_call: TRBV27
cdr3_aa: ASSPPGQPYEQY

j_call: TRBJ2-1
v_call: TRBV7-2
cdr3_aa: ASSLSLRDEQF

j_call: TRBJ2-7
v_call: TRBV6-5
cdr3_aa: ASSGTAYGEQY

j_call: TRBJ1-1
v_call: TRBV13
cdr3_aa: ASSLGGGNTEAF

j_call: TRBJ2-1
v_call: TRBV7-2
cdr3_aa: ASSLEGTNPNEQF

j_call: TRBJ2-1
v_call: TRBV3-1/TRBV3-2
cdr3_aa: ASSQEGLLAGGSYNEQF